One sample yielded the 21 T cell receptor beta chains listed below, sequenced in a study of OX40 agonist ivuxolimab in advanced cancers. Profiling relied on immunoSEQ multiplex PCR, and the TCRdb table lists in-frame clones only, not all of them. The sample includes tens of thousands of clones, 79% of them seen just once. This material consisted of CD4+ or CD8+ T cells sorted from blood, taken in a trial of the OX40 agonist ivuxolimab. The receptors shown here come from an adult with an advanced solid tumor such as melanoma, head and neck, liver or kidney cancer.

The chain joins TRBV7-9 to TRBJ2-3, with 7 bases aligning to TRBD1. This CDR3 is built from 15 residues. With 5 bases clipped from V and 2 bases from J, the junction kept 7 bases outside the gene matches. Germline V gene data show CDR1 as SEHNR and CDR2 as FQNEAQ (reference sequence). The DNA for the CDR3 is TGTGCCAGCAGCAAGGGGGCGATTTTCACAGATACGCAGTATTTT. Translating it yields CASSKGAIFTDTQYF.

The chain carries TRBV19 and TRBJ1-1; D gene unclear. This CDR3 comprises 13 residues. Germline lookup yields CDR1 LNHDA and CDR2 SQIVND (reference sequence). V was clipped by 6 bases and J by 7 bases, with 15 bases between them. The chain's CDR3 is CASRPLTGSEAFF. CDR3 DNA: TGTGCCAGTAGGCCCCTTACGGGAAGTGAAGCTTTCTTT.

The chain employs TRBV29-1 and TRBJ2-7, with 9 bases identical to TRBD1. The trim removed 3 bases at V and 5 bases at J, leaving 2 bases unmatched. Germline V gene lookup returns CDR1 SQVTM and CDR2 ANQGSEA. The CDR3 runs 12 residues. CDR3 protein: CSVEDRGDEQYF. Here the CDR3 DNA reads TGCAGCGTTGAGGACAGGGGCGACGAGCAGTACTTC.

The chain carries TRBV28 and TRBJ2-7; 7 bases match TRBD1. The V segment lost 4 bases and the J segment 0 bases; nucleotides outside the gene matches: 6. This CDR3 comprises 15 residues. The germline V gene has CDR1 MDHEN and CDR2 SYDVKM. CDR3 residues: CASSYRDRFSYEQYF. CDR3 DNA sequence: TGTGCCAGCAGTTATCGGGACAGATTCTCCTACGAGCAGTACTTC. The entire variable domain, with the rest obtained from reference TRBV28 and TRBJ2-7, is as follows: DVKVTQSSRYLVKRTGEKVFLECVQDMDHENMFWYRQDPGLGLRLIYFSYDVKMKEKGDIPEGYSVSREKKERFSLILESASTNQTSMYLCASSYRDRFSYEQYFGPGTRLTVT.

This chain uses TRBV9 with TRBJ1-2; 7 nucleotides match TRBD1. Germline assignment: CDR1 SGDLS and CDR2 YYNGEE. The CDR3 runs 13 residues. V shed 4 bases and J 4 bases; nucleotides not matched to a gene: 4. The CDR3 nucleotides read TGTGCCAGCAGCCGGGACAGCTTCTATGGCTACACCTTC. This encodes CASSRDSFYGYTF. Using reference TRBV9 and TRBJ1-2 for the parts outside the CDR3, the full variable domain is DSGVTQTPKHLITATGQRVTLRCSPRSGDLSVYWYQQSLDQGLQFLIQYYNGEERAKGNILERFSAQQFPDLHSELNLSSLELGDSALYFCASSRDSFYGYTFGSGTRLTVV.

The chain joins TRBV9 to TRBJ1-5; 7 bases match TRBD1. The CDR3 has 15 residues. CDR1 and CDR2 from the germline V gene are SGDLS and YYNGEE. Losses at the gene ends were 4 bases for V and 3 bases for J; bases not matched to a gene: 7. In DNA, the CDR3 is TGTGCCAGCAGCCCAAGAGGACAGGCCAATCAGCCCCAGCATTTT. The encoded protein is CASSPRGQANQPQHF. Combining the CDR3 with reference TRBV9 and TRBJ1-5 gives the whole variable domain DSGVTQTPKHLITATGQRVTLRCSPRSGDLSVYWYQQSLDQGLQFLIQYYNGEERAKGNILERFSAQQFPDLHSELNLSSLELGDSALYFCASSPRGQANQPQHFGDGTRLSIL.

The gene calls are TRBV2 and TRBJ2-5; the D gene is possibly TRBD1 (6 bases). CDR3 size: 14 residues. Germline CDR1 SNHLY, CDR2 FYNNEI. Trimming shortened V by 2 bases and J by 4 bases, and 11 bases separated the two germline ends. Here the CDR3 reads CASSERTGRETQYF. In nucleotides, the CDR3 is TGTGCCAGCAGTGAAAGAACAGGGAGAGAGACCCAGTACTTC.

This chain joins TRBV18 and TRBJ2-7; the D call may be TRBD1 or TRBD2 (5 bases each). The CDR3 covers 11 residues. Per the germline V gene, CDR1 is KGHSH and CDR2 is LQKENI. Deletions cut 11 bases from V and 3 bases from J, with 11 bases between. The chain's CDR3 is CAGTAGYEQYF. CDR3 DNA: TGTGCCGGGACGGCGGGCTACGAGCAGTACTTC.

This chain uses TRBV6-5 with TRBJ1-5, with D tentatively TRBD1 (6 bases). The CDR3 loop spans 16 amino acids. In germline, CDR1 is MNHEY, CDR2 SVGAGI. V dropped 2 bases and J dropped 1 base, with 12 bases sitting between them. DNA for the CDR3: TGTGCCAGCAGTTACGGGGGGCAGGGGAGCAATCAGCCCCAGCATTTT. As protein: CASSYGGQGSNQPQHF.

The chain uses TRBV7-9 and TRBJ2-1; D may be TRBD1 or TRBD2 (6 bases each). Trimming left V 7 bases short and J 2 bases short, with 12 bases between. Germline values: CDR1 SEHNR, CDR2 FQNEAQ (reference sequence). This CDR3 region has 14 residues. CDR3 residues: CASNRGVTYNEQFF. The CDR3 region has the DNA TGTGCCAGCAATAGGGGGGTTACCTACAATGAGCAGTTCTTC.

The CDR3 coding sequence is TGTGCCAGCAGCTTCCTTGGCGGGAGCCCCCAGGGGGAGCTGTTTTTT. Its translation is CASSFLGGSPQGELFF. J is TRBJ2-2 and V is TRBV7-2; 7 bases are a match to TRBD2. CDR1 and CDR2 (germline): SGHTA, FQGNSA. The CDR3 totals 16 residues. The J segment lost 8 bases and the V segment lost 3 bases, leaving 12 bases of the junction unmatched. Full variable domain (remainder filled in from reference TRBV7-2 and TRBJ2-2): GAGVSQSPSNKVTEKGKDVELRCDPISGHTALYWYRQSLGQGLEFLIYFQGNSAPDKSGLPSDRFSAERTGGSVSTLTIQRTQQEDSAVYLCASSFLGGSPQGELFFGEGSRLTVL.

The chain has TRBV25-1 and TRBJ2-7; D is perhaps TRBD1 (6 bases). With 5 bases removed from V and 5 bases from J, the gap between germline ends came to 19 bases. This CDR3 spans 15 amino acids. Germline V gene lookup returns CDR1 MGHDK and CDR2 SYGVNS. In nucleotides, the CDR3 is TGTGCCAGCAGTCCCCTCGACAGGCCCCGAGACGAGCAGTACTTC. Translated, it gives CASSPLDRPRDEQYF.

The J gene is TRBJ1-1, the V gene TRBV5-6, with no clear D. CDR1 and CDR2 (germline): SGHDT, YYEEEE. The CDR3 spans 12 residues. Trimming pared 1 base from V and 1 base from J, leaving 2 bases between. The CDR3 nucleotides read TGTGCCAGCAGCTTGTGGAACACTGAAGCTTTCTTT. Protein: CASSLWNTEAFF.

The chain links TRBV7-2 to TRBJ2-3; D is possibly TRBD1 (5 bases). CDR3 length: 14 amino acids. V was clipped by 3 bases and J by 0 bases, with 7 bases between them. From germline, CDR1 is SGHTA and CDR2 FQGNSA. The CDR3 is CASSLGRSTDTQYF. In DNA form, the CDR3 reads TGTGCCAGCAGCTTGGGGCGTAGCACAGATACGCAGTATTTT.

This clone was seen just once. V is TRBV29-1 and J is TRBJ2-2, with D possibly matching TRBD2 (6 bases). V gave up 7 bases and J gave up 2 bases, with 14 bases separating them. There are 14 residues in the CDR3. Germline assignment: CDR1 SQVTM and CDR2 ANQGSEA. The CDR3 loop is CSAESGTNTGELFF. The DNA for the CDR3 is TGCAGCGCCGAATCCGGGACTAACACCGGGGAGCTGTTTTTT.

CDR3 DNA: TGCGCCAGCTCGTCCGGGGGGCTTTCCTACGAGCAGTACTTC. Translating gives CASSSGGLSYEQYF. The V call is TRBV10-2, the J call TRBJ2-7, with D tentatively TRBD2 (7 bases). The CDR3 is 14 amino acids. Trimming stripped 8 bases from V and 1 base from J, with 15 bases between. Germline lookup yields CDR1 WSHSY and CDR2 SAAADI.

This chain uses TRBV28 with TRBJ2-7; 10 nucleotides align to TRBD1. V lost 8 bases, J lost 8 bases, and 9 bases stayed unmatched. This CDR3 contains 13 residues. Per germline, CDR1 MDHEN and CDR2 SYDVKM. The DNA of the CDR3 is TGTGCCAGCGGACAGGGGGATGTCCTAAAGCAGTACTTC. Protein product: CASGQGDVLKQYF.

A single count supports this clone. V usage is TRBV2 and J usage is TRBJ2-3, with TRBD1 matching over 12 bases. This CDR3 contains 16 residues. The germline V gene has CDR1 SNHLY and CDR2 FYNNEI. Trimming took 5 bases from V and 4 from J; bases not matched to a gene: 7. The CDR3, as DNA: TGTGCCAGCAGTCTTCCCGGGACAGGGGGCCCAGATACGCAGTATTTT. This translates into CASSLPGTGGPDTQYF.

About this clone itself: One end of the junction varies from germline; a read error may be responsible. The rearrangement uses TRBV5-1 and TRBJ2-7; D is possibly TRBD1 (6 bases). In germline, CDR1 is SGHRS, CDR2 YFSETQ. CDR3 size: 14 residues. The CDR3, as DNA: TGCGCCAGCAGCTTGGCCGGTGGCGACAGGTTATCGGACTTC. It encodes CASSLAGGDRLSDF.

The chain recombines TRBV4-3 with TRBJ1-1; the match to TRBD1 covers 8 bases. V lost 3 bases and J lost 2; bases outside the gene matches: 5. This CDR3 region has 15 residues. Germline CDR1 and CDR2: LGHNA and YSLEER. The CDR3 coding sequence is TGCGCCAGCAGCCACGTGGACAGGGACAACACTGAAGCTTTCTTT. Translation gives CASSHVDRDNTEAFF.

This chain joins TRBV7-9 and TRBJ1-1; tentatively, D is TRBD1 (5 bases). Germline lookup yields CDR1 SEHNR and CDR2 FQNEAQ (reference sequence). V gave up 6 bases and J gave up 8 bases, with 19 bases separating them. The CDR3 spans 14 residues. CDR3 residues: CASRPQGGTPEAFF. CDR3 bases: TGTGCCAGCAGGCCTCAGGGAGGGACCCCGGAAGCTTTCTTT.